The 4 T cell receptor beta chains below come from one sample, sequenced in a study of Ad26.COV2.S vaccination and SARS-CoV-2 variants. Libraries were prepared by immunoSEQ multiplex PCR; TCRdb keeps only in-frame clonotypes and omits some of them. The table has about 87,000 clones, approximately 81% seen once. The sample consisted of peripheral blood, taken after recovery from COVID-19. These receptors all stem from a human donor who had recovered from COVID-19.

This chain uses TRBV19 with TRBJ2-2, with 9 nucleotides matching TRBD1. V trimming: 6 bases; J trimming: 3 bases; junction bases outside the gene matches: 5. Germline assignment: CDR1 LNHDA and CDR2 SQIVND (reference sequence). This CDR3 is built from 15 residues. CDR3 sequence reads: CASSRTGVHTGELFF. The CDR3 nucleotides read TGTGCCAGTAGCCGGACAGGGGTGCACACCGGGGAGCTGTTTTTT.

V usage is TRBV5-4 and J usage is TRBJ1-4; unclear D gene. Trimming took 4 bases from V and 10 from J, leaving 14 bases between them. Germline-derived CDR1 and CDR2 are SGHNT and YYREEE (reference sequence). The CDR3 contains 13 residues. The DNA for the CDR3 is TGTGCCAGCAGCCCAACCGGGAAGGGAAAACTGTTTTTT. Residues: CASSPTGKGKLFF.

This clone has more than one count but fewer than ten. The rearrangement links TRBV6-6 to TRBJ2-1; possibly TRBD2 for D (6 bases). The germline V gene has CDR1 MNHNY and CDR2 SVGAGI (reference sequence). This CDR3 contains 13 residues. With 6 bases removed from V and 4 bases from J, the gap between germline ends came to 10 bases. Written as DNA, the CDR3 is TGTGCCAGCAGCGGTAGCGGATACAATGAGCAGTTCTTC. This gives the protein CASSGSGYNEQFF.

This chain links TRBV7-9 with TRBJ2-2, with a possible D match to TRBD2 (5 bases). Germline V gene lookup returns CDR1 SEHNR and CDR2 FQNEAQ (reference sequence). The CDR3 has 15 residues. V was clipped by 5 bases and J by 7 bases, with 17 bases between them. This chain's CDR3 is CASSPHRADLGELFF. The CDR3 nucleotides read TGTGCCAGCAGCCCGCATCGAGCGGACCTCGGGGAGCTGTTTTTT.